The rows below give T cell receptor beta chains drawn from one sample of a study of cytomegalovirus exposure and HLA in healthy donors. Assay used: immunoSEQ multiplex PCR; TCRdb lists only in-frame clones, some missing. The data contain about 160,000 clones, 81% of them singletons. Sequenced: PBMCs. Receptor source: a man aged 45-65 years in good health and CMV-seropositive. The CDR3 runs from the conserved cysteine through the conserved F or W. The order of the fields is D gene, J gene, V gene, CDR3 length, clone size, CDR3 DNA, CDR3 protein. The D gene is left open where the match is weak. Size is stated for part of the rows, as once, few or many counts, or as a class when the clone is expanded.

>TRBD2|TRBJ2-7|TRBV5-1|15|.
TGCGCCAGCAGGGGGGCGGGAGGGCCGACCTACGAGCAGTACTTC
CASRGAGGPTYEQYF
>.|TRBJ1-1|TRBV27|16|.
TGTGCCAGCAGTCCGATCTCCCGAGCTTCGAACACTGAAGCTTTCTTT
CASSPISRASNTEAFF
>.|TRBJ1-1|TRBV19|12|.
TGTGCCAGTAGCATTAAGGGGGCTGAAGCTTTCTTT
CASSIKGAEAFF
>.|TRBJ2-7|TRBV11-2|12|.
TGTGCCAGCAGCTTCGGGGTCTACGAGCAGTACTTC
CASSFGVYEQYF
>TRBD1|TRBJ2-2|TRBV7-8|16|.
TGTGCCAGCAGCTTAACCCGGGACAGTTTCTCCGGGGAGCTGTTTTTT
CASSLTRDSFSGELFF
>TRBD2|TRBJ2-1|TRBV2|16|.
TGTGCCAGCAGTGGACGGGCGGGGGGATCCTACAATGAGCAGTTCTTC
CASSGRAGGSYNEQFF
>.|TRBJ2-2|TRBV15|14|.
TGTGCCACCGAAGTAAGCCCGAACACCGGGGAGCTGTTTTTT
CATEVSPNTGELFF
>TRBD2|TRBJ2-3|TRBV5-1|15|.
TGCGCCAGCAGCTTTCTAGCGGGGGGTACAGATACGCAGTATTTT
CASSFLAGGTDTQYF
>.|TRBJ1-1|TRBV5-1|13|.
TGCGCCAGCCAAAATCGGGTGAACACTGAAGCTTTCTTT
CASQNRVNTEAFF
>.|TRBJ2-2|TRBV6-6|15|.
TGTGCCAGCAGTTACGGTCAGGGGGGAGCCGGGGAGCTGTTTTTT
CASSYGQGGAGELFF
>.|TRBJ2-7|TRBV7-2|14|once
TGTGCCAGCACCCAAGGAGGGTCCTTTTACGAGCAGTACTTC
CASTQGGSFYEQYF
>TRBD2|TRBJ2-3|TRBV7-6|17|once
TGTGCCAGCAGCGGTTGGGGTGCGGGGGGGAGCACAGATACGCAGTATTTT
CASSGWGAGGSTDTQYF
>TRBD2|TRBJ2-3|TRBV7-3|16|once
TGTGCCAGCAGCCTTACCGGGACTACTAGCACAGATACGCAGTATTTT
CASSLTGTTSTDTQYF
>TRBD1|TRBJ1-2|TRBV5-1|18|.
TGCGCCAGCAGCGGGTCCGGGACAGGGCCCTCAGGGAGGGCTGGCTACACCTTC
CASSGSGTGPSGRAGYTF
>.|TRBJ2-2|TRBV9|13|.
TGTGCCAGCAGCGGGACTTCCTCCGGGGAGCTGTTTTTT
CASSGTSSGELFF
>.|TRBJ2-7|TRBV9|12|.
TGTGCCAGCAGTGGGAGCTCCTACGAGCAGTACTTC
CASSGSSYEQYF
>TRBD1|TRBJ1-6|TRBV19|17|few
TGTGCCAGTAGCACGGGGACAGCCTACCGTGGGGATTCACCCCTCCACTTT
CASSTGTAYRGDSPLHF
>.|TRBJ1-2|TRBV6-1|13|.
TGTGCCAGCAGAAGGAACCTAGACTATGGCTACACCTTC
CASRRNLDYGYTF
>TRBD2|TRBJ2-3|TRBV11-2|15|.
TGTGCCAGCAGCTCGAGACTAGCGGGCACAGATACGCAGTATTTT
CASSSRLAGTDTQYF
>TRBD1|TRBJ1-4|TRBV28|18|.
TGTGCCAGCAGTTTACAACCGGGACAGGGGACGCCGGATGAAAAACTGTTTTTT
CASSLQPGQGTPDEKLFF
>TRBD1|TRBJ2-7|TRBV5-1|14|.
TGCGCCAGCAGCTCCGGGACAGGGGTGTCCGAGCAGTACTTC
CASSSGTGVSEQYF
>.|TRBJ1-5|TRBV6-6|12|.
TGTGCCAGCACCGAACTGAATCAGCCCCAGCATTTT
CASTELNQPQHF
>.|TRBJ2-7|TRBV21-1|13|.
TGTGCCAGCAGCAAAGGACAGGTCTACGAGCAGTACTTC
CASSKGQVYEQYF
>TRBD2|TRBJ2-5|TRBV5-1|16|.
TGCGCCAGCAGCACGGGACTAGCGGGGGGCCGCGGGACCCAGTACTTC
CASSTGLAGGRGTQYF
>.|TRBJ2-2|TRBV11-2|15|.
TGTGCCAGCAGCTTGAGCCTACAGGGCACCGGGGAGCTGTTTTTT
CASSLSLQGTGELFF
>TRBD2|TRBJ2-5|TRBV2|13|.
TGTGCCAGCAGTGGCCTAGCGGGAGAGACCCAGTACTTC
CASSGLAGETQYF
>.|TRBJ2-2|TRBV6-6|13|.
TGTGCCGTACAGGGTTCGGGCACCGGGGAGCTGTTTTTT
CAVQGSGTGELFF